What follows describes a single T cell receptor (beta chain). Its specificity is unknown. The data stem from a study of TIL therapy for anti-PD-1-resistant metastatic lung cancer. Study outcomes and limitations: This highly selected cohort may not generalize to typical lung cancer patients.

This was the immunoSEQ v3 assay. TCRdb's copy holds only in-frame clones and misses some; the assay was immunoSEQ multiplex PCR. Among tens of thousands of clones, 70% to 90% were seen once, and the ten largest hold 5%. The sample's time point: pre-treatment sample, taken before nivolumab and TIL therapy. The TCR was taken from a person between 25 and 80 years old with non-small cell lung cancer. Sequenced here: blood, sampled at baseline.

As DNA, the CDR3 is TGCAGCGTCTCGAGGGAGCGGACAGATACGCAGTATTTT. Translated, it gives CSVSRERTDTQYF. This chain connects TRBV29-1 to TRBJ2-3, with D perhaps TRBD2 (5 bases). Germline lookup yields CDR1 SQVTM and CDR2 ANQGSEA. The CDR3 is 13 residues long. V gave up 6 bases and J gave up 3 bases, with 13 bases separating them.